The present entry profiles one T cell receptor beta chain with its context. Its antigen remains undetermined. Base qualities were left out, and no much larger clone turns up one base away. From the germline V gene, CDR1 is SGHNT and CDR2 is YENEEA. The CDR3 starts with the cysteine, ends with the phenylalanine, and has 16 residues. CDR3 DNA only is kept here, 48 bases in frame from base 1. Unmatched junction bases come to 14, with V trimmed by 6 bases and J by 9 bases. The receptor library was made with PCR. Sequencing relied on an Illumina HiSeq 2500. TCR library preparation used molecular barcoding, with unique molecular identifiers applied to normalize quantification of the TCRbeta repertoire. TCRdb reprocessed the public reads (quality trimming at Q25 with fastp, clone calling with MiXCR) and kept in-frame beta chains. Identical CDR3 protein sequences are pooled into one entry, listed with their most common genes and DNA. The sample records hundreds of thousands of distinct CDR3 sequences, over 10% of which are singletons. The top ten hold 2% to 2.5% of the sample.

This specimen comes from a study of T-cell reconstitution after alpha-beta-depleted transplantation in children (dated by TCRdb to the mid-2010s). Broadly, across the study: Using TCR repertoire profiling, the study quantitatively followed how T-cell immune reconstitution unfolded in children after TCRalphabeta/CD19-depleted allogeneic hematopoietic cell transplantation.

Sample treatment or condition, as interpreted from the label and publication: allogeneic hematopoietic cell transplantation with graft depleted of TCRalphabeta T cells and CD19 B cells. Transplant recipients were children who received TCRalphabeta/CD19-depleted allogeneic hematopoietic cell grafts. Overall study results and their limits: The apparently early alphabetaT-cell count recovery about two months after transplant was reportedly dependent on only several hundred rapidly expanded clones derived from non-depleted graft cells. The frequencies of hyperexpanded clones fell over the following months, and after one year, T-cell counts and TCRbeta diversity were mostly attributed to newly produced T cells. In some patients, high TCRbeta diversity at day 60 was attributed to recipient T cells and intrathymic progenitors that had survived conditioning.

The chain joins TRBV11-3 to TRBJ2-2, and 9 junction bases match TRBD1. This specimen consisted of PBMCs, mostly from graft donor cells, obtained 360 days after TCRalphabeta/CD19-depleted stem cell transplant. The clonotype originates from a male patient younger than 18 who had a stem cell transplant for acute myeloid leukemia, so the T cells may come from the graft donor. The bases read TGTGCCAGCAGACTCACCTCGGGACAGGGTACCAGGGAGCTGTTTTTT. The resulting protein is CASRLTSGQGTRELFF.